These 20 T cell receptor beta chains share one sample of origin, sequenced in a study of T cell responses to AZD1222 COVID-19 vaccine. Sequencing was performed with immunoSEQ multiplex PCR; in TCRdb, only in-frame clones are kept and a portion is missing. This sample has approximately 100,000 clones, with 89% found just once. The source was peripheral blood, collected on day 0 of MenACWY control vaccination. The receptors stem from an adult in good health.

The chain has TRBV14 and TRBJ1-5; D uncertain. This CDR3 is 13 amino acids long. The V end lost 0 bases, the J end lost 6 bases, and 6 bases lay between the germline ends. Germline CDR1 is SGHDN and CDR2 is FVKESK. CDR3 sequence reads: CASSQDGVQPQHF. The CDR3 coding sequence is TGTGCCAGCAGCCAAGATGGGGTTCAGCCCCAGCATTTT.

The chain combines TRBV6-5 with TRBJ1-4, with D perhaps matching TRBD1 (5 bases). Per germline, CDR1 MNHEY and CDR2 SVGAGI. Trimming took off 0 bases at V and 5 bases at J, with 13 bases between the two ends. This CDR3 has 16 residues. CDR3 sequence: CASSYSPGSRNEKLFF. CDR3 DNA: TGTGCCAGCAGTTACTCCCCAGGGAGCCGAAATGAAAAACTGTTTTTT.

This chain joins TRBV19 and TRBJ2-5; unclear D gene. V lost 9 bases and J 5 bases, leaving 10 bases between the germline ends. CDR1 and CDR2 from the germline V gene are LNHDA and SQIVND (reference sequence). The CDR3 extends over 11 amino acids. The CDR3 nucleotides read TGTGCCAGCTCCCCCGGGGAGACCCAGTACTTC. Its translation: CASSPGETQYF.

This clone was recorded only once. The chain employs TRBV13 and TRBJ1-1; a weak D match, TRBD1 (5 bases). Germline values: CDR1 PRHDT, CDR2 FYEKMQ (reference sequence). The germline V and J ends were trimmed by 5 bases and 5 bases, with 12 bases remaining between them. The CDR3 is 13 amino acids. Here the CDR3 reads CASSLAGTTEAFF. The DNA of the CDR3 is TGTGCCAGCAGCCTCGCGGGGACGACTGAAGCTTTCTTT.

This clone showed up just once. The chain uses TRBV28 and TRBJ1-2; D remains unclear. The CDR3 loop spans 15 amino acids. The germline gives CDR1 MDHEN, CDR2 SYDVKM. V was pared by 5 bases and J by 5 bases, with 18 bases between. CDR3 nucleotides: TGTGCCAGCAGTAATGAATGGGAAGGGCGTTATGGCTACACCTTC. Amino acids: CASSNEWEGRYGYTF.

The chain links TRBV6-5 to TRBJ1-2; possibly TRBD1 for D (5 bases). CDR3 length equals 15 residues. Trimming removed 2 bases from V and 0 bases from J, with 10 bases in between. CDR1 MNHEY and CDR2 SVGAGI come from the germline V gene. The CDR3 reads CASSYKARANYGYTF. CDR3 DNA sequence: TGTGCCAGCAGTTACAAAGCCAGGGCTAACTATGGCTACACCTTC.

The gene calls are TRBV7-9 and TRBJ2-2, with D maybe TRBD2 (6 bases). Trimming removed 3 bases from V and 5 bases from J, with 16 bases in between. This CDR3 is 16 amino acids long. From germline, CDR1 is SEHNR and CDR2 FQNEAQ (reference sequence). CDR3 in amino acids: CASSFGPGLWTGELFF. CDR3 nucleotide sequence: TGTGCCAGCAGCTTTGGTCCAGGACTATGGACCGGGGAGCTGTTTTTT. Full variable domain (remainder filled in from reference TRBV7-9 and TRBJ2-2): DTGVSQNPRHKITKRGQNVTFRCDPISEHNRLYWYRQTLGQGPEFLTYFQNEAQLEKSRLLSDRFSAERPKGSFSTLEIQRTEQGDSAMYLCASSFGPGLWTGELFFGEGSRLTVL.

The DNA for the CDR3 is TGTGCCAGCAGTTCCGGGACGGTTAACTATGGCTACACCTTC. Translation: CASSSGTVNYGYTF. The chain recombines TRBV28 with TRBJ1-2; D might be TRBD1 (5 bases). V lost 4 bases, J lost 1 base, and 10 bases lay in between. Germline V gene sequence: CDR1 MDHEN, CDR2 SYDVKM. This CDR3 is 14 amino acids long.

In nucleotides, the CDR3 is TGCGCCAGCAGCTTGGATTCGGTAGGGCAGGGCAGCGGGGAGCTGTTTTTT. It encodes CASSLDSVGQGSGELFF. This chain uses TRBV5-1 with TRBJ2-2, with a weak D call TRBD1 (5 bases). Germline assignment: CDR1 SGHRS and CDR2 YFSETQ. V lost 0 bases and J 7 bases, leaving 19 bases between the germline ends. The CDR3 extends over 17 amino acids.

The V gene is TRBV15, the J gene TRBJ2-7, with D tentatively TRBD1 (6 bases). V dropped 3 bases and J dropped 3 bases, with 9 bases sitting between them. This CDR3 spans 13 amino acids. Germline lookup yields CDR1 LNHNV and CDR2 YYDKDF (reference sequence). The CDR3 DNA sequence: TGTGCCACCAGCAGTTTACAGGGCTACGAGCAGTACTTC. Its translation is CATSSLQGYEQYF.

J is TRBJ1-5 and V is TRBV23-1; the D is unclear. TRBV23-1 belongs to the ORF category, with a function that is uncertain. The CDR3 totals 17 residues. Deletions cut 4 bases from V and 0 bases from J, with 16 bases between. CDR3 sequence: CASSPRRRRYSNQPQHF. CDR3 DNA sequence: TGCGCCAGCAGTCCAAGACGTAGACGATATAGCAATCAGCCCCAGCATTTT.

This rearrangement joins TRBV5-5 to TRBJ1-5; D perhaps matches TRBD1 (5 bases). V shed 1 base and J shed 0 bases, with 8 bases lying between them. In germline, CDR1 is SGHKS, CDR2 YYEKEE (reference sequence). The CDR3 runs to 15 residues. CDR3 loop: CASSLWQGSNQPQHF. The CDR3 nucleotides read TGTGCCAGCAGCTTGTGGCAGGGTAGCAATCAGCCCCAGCATTTT.

This chain uses TRBV7-2 with TRBJ1-2, with a possible D match to TRBD1 (5 bases). This CDR3 spans 15 amino acids. Trimming removed 2 bases from V and 2 bases from J, with 12 bases in between. Germline V gene lookup returns CDR1 SGHTA and CDR2 FQGNSA. Written as DNA, the CDR3 is TGTGCCAGCAGCTTATTCACAGGCGCGAACTATGGCTACACCTTC. Its protein product is CASSLFTGANYGYTF.

The chain couples TRBV27 to TRBJ1-5; no clear D. Germline-derived CDR1 and CDR2 are MNHEY and SMNVEV (reference sequence). The length of the CDR3 is 14 residues. Trimming removed 2 bases from V and 3 bases from J, with 8 bases in between. CDR3 coding DNA: TGTGCCAGCAGTTTACAGGCTTTCAATCAGCCCCAGCATTTT. This encodes CASSLQAFNQPQHF.

The chain carries TRBV19 and TRBJ1-5; 7 nucleotides align to TRBD1. Germline V lookup: CDR1 LNHDA, CDR2 SQIVND (reference sequence). There are 15 residues in the CDR3. Trimming took 3 bases from V and 5 from J; bases not matched to a gene: 7. CDR3 sequence: CASSIQDRRYQPQHF. Here the CDR3 DNA reads TGTGCCAGTAGTATTCAGGACAGGAGATATCAGCCCCAGCATTTT.

CDR3 in amino acids: CASSLAGSGGAFF. CDR3 nucleotide sequence: TGTGCCAGCAGCTTAGCGGGGTCGGGCGGAGCTTTCTTT. The gene calls are TRBV7-8 and TRBJ1-1; D gene uncertain. The germline CDR1 and CDR2 sequences are SGHVS and FQNEAQ. The CDR3 contains 13 residues. Trimming took off 0 bases at V and 10 bases at J, with 12 bases between the two ends.

The chain combines TRBV6-5 with TRBJ2-5; 7 bases map to TRBD2. Germline assignment: CDR1 MNHEY and CDR2 SVGAGI. With 6 bases clipped from V and 5 bases from J, the junction kept 6 bases outside the gene matches. The CDR3 is 13 amino acids. This chain's CDR3 is CASSPGTIETQYF. The CDR3 bases are TGTGCCAGCAGCCCCGGGACTATCGAGACCCAGTACTTC.

V is TRBV5-5 and J is TRBJ2-7; D gene uncertain. Germline CDR1 SGHKS, CDR2 YYEKEE (reference sequence). This CDR3 contains 11 residues. Trimming cost V 7 bases and J 7 bases, with 12 bases left between them. This CDR3 is CASGLSGEQYF. CDR3 DNA: TGTGCCAGCGGATTAAGTGGGGAGCAGTACTTC.

In nucleotides, the CDR3 is TGTGCCAGCAGCTTGGACAGGCGAAGGGAAAAACTGTTTTTT. Translating gives CASSLDRRREKLFF. This rearrangement joins TRBV5-4 to TRBJ1-4, with D possibly TRBD1 on 5 matching bases. This CDR3 has 14 residues. Between the trimmed V and J ends, which lost 0 bases and 8 bases, there was a span of 11 bases. CDR1 is SGHNT, CDR2 YYREEE, per germline (reference sequence).

The rearrangement uses TRBV28 and TRBJ2-7; weak D call: TRBD2 (6 bases). In germline, CDR1 is MDHEN, CDR2 SYDVKM. V gave up 6 bases and J gave up 0 bases, with 12 bases separating them. This CDR3 has 14 residues. CDR3 in DNA: TGTGCCAGCAGGATGGGGGACTTCTCCTACGAGCAGTACTTC. Amino acids: CASRMGDFSYEQYF.